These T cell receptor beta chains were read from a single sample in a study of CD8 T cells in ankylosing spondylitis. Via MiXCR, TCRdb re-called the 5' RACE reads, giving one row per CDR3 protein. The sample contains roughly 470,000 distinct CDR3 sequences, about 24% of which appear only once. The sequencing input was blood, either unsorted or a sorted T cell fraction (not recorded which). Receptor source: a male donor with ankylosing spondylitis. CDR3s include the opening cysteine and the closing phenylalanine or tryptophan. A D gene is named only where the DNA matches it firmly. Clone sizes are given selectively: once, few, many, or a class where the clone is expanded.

CDR3: CASSWAGGPGEKLFF
DNA: TGCGCCAGCAGCTGGGCTGGGGGGCCAGGTGAAAAACTGTTTTTT
size: .
D: .
J: TRBJ1-4
V: TRBV5-1

CDR3: CASSLARFEQYF
DNA: TGTGCCAGCAGCTTAGCCCGATTCGAGCAGTACTTC
size: .
D: .
J: TRBJ2-7
V: TRBV11-2

CDR3: CSASQQGEKLFF
DNA: TGCAGTGCTAGCCAACAAGGAGAAAAACTGTTTTTT
size: .
D: .
J: TRBJ1-4
V: TRBV20-1

CDR3: CASRGRGANVLTF
DNA: TGTGCCAGCAGAGGCCGGGGGGCCAACGTCCTGACTTTC
size: .
D: .
J: TRBJ2-6
V: TRBV7-9

CDR3: CASSFGLDVEQFF
DNA: TGCGCCAGCAGCTTCGGACTAGATGTCGAGCAGTTCTTC
size: many
D: TRBD2
J: TRBJ2-1
V: TRBV5-1

CDR3: CAISELGGGSRQFF
DNA: TGTGCCATCAGTGAGTTGGGGGGAGGGAGTCGGCAGTTCTTC
size: .
D: TRBD2
J: TRBJ2-1
V: TRBV10-3

CDR3: CASSPYFSPGGELFF
DNA: TGCGCCAGCAGCCCCTACTTCTCACCGGGTGGGGAGCTGTTTTTT
size: .
D: .
J: TRBJ2-2
V: TRBV4-1

CDR3: CSVVFRDPPREKLVF
DNA: TGCAGCGTTGTCTTCCGGGACCCCCCTCGGGAAAAACTGGTTTTT
size: .
D: .
J: TRBJ1-4
V: TRBV29-1

CDR3: CSARVGQEAEAFF
DNA: TGCAGTGCTAGAGTAGGTCAGGAGGCTGAAGCTTTCTTT
size: .
D: .
J: TRBJ1-1
V: TRBV20-1

CDR3: CASSQVEISYNEQFF
DNA: TGTGCCAGCAGCCAGGTGGAGATATCCTACAATGAGCAGTTCTTC
size: few
D: .
J: TRBJ2-1
V: TRBV3-1

CDR3: CAIRQEGGETEAFF
DNA: TGTGCCATCAGACAGGAAGGGGGGGAGACTGAAGCTTTCTTT
size: few
D: .
J: TRBJ1-1
V: TRBV10-3

CDR3: CASRDLRQEGYTF
DNA: TGCGCCAGCAGAGACCTTCGACAGGAGGGCTACACCTTC
size: few
D: .
J: TRBJ1-2
V: TRBV5-1

CDR3: CASSYRQELAKNIQYF
DNA: TGTGCCAGCAGCTATCGACAGGAGCTAGCCAAAAACATTCAGTACTTC
size: few
D: .
J: TRBJ2-4
V: TRBV5-6

CDR3: CSATHGGGGADTQYF
DNA: TGCAGTGCCACCCACGGGGGAGGGGGTGCAGATACGCAGTATTTT
size: few
D: .
J: TRBJ2-3
V: TRBV20-1